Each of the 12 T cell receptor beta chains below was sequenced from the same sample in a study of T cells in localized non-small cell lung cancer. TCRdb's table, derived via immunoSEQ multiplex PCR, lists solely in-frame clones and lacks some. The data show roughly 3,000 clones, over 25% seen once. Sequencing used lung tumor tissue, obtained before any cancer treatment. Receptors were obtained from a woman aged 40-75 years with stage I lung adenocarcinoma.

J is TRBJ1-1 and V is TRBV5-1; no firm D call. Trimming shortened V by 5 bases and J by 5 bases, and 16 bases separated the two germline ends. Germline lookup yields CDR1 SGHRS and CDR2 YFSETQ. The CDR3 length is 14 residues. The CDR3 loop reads CASRERVSGTEAFF. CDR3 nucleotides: TGCGCCAGCAGGGAGAGGGTCTCAGGAACTGAAGCTTTCTTT.

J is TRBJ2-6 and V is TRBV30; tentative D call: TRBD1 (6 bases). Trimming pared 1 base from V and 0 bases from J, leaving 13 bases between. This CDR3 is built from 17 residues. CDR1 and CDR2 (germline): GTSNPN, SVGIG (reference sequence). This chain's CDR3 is CAWSAGAVSSGANVLTF. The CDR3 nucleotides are TGTGCCTGGAGTGCAGGGGCGGTTAGCTCTGGGGCCAACGTCCTGACTTTC. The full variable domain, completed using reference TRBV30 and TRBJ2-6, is SQTIHQWPATLVQPVGSPLSLECTVEGTSNPNLYWYRQAAGRGLQLLFYSVGIGQISSEVPQNLSASRPQDRQFILSSKKLLLSDSGFYLCAWSAGAVSSGANVLTFGAGSRLTVL.

The DNA of the CDR3 is TGTGCCAGCAGCGTAGGGGGTAACAATGAGCAGTTCTTC. It yields the protein CASSVGGNNEQFF. This chain connects TRBV9 to TRBJ2-1; D gene unclear. The CDR3 sequence is 13 residues long. CDR1 SGDLS and CDR2 YYNGEE come from the germline V gene. V lost 0 bases and J lost 5, with 6 bases in between.

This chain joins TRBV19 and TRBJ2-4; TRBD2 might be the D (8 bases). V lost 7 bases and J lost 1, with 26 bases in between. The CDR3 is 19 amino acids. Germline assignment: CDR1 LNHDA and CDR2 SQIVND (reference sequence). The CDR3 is CASTEGASGLHEAKNIQYF. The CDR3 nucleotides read TGTGCCAGTACCGAGGGGGCTAGCGGGCTCCACGAGGCCAAAAACATTCAGTACTTC. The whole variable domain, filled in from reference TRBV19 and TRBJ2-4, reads DGGITQSPKYLFRKEGQNVTLSCEQNLNHDAMYWYRQDPGQGLRLIYYSQIVNDFQKGDIAEGYSVSREKKESFPLTVTSAQKNPTAFYLCASTEGASGLHEAKNIQYFGAGTRLSVL.

The CDR3 region has the DNA TGTGCCAGCAGCCAACCTACAGGGGGCGAGCAGTACTTC. Its protein is CASSQPTGGEQYF. V and J are TRBV14 and TRBJ2-7, with 8 bases fitting TRBD1. The CDR3 runs 13 residues. The V gene end was trimmed by 2 bases and the J gene end by 6 bases; junction bases not matched to a gene: 3. Germline-derived CDR1 and CDR2 are SGHDN and FVKESK. Full variable domain (rest looked up from reference TRBV14 and TRBJ2-7): EAGVTQFPSHSVIEKGQTVTLRCDPISGHDNLYWYRRVMGKEIKFLLHFVKESKQDESGMPNNRFLAERTGGTYSTLKVQPAELEDSGVYFCASSQPTGGEQYFGPGTRLTVT.

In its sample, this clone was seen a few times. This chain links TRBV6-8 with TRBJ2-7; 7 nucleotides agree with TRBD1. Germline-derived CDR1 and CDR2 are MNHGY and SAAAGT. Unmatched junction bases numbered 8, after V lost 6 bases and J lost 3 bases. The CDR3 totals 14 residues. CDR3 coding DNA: TGTGCCAGCAGCTGGACAGGTTATTACTACGAGCAGTACTTC. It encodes CASSWTGYYYEQYF.

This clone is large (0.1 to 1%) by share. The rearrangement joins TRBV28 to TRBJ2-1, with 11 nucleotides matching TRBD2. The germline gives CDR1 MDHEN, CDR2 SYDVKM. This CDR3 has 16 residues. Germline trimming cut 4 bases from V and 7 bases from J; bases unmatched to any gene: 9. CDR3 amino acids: CASSSPSGRMLNEQFF. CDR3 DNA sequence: TGTGCCAGCAGTTCCCCTAGCGGGAGGATGCTGAATGAGCAGTTCTTC.

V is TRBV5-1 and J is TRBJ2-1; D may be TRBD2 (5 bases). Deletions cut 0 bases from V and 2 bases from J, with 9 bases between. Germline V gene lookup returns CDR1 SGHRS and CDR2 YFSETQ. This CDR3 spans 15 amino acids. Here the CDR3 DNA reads TGCGCCAGCAGCTTGGCTGGGGAGCCCTACAATGAGCAGTTCTTC. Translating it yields CASSLAGEPYNEQFF.

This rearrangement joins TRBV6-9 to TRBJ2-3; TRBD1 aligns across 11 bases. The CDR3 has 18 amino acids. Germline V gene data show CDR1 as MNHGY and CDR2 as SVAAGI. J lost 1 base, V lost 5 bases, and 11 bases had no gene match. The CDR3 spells CASSTGTGGSTRTDTQYF. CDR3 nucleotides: TGTGCCAGCAGTACCGGGACAGGGGGATCGACCCGCACAGATACGCAGTATTTT.

The CDR3 protein is CASSDRTAYQETQYF. CDR3 in DNA: TGTGCCAGCTCCGACCGGACGGCGTACCAAGAGACCCAGTACTTC. The chain couples TRBV18 to TRBJ2-5; D gene ambiguous. CDR1 is KGHSH and CDR2 is LQKENI in the germline V gene. The V gene lost 6 bases and the J gene lost 0 bases, with 14 bases spanning the gap. CDR3 length: 15 residues.

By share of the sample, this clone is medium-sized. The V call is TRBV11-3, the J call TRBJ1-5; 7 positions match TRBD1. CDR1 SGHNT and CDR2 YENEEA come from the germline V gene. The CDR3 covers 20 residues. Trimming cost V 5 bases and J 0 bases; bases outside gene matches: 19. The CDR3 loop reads CASSPEWGTGAGHSNQPQHF. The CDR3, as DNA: TGTGCCAGCAGCCCTGAGTGGGGAACAGGGGCGGGACATAGCAATCAGCCCCAGCATTTT.

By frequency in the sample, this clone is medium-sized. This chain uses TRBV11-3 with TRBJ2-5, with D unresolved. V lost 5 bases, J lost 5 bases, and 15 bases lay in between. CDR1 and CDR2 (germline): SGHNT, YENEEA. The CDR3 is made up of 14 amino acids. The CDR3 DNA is TGTGCCAGCAGCCCTCAACCTACCGGGGAGACCCAGTACTTC. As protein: CASSPQPTGETQYF.